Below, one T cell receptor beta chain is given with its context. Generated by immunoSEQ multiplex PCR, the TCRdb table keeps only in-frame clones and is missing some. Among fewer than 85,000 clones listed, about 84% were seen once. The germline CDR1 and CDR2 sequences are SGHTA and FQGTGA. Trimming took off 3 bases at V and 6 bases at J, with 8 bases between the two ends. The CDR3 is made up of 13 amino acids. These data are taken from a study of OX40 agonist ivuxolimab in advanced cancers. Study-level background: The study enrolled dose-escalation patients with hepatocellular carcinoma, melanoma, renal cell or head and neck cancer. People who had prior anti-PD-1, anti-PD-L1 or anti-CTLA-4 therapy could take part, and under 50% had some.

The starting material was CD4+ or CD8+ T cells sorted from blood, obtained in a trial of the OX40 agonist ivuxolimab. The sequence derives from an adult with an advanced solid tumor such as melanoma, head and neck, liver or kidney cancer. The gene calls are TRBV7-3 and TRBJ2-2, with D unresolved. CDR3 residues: CASSFGLAGELFF. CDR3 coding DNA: TGTGCCAGCAGCTTCGGTCTAGCCGGGGAGCTGTTTTTT.